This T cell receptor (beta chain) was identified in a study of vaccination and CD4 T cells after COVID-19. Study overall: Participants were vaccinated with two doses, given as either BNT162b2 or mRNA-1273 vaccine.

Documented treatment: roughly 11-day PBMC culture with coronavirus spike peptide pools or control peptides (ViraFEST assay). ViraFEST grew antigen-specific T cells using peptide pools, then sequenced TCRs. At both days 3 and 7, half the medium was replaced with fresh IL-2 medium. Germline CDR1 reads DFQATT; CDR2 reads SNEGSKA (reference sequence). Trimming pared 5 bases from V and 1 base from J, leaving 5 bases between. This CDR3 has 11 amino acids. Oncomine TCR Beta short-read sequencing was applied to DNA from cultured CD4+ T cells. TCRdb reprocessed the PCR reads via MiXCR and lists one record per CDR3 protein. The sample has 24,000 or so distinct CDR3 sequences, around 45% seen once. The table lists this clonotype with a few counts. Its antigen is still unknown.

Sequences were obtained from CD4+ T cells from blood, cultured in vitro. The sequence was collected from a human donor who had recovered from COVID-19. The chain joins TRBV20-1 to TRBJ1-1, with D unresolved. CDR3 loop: CSAPANTEAFF. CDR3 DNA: TGCAGTGCTCCGGCGAACACTGAAGCTTTCTTT.